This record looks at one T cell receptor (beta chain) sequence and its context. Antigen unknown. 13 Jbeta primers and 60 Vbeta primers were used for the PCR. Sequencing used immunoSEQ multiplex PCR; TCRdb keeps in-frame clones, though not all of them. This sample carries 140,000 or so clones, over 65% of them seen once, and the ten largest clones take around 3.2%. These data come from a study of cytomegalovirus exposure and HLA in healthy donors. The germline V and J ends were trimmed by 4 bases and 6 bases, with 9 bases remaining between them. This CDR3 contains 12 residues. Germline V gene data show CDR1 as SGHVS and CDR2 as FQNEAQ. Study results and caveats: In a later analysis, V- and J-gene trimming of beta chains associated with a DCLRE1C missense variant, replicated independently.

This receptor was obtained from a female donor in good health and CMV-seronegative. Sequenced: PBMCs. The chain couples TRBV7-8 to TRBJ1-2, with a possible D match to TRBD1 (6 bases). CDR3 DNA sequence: TGTGCCAGCAGCTCCAACAGGGATGGCTACACCTTC. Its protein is CASSSNRDGYTF.